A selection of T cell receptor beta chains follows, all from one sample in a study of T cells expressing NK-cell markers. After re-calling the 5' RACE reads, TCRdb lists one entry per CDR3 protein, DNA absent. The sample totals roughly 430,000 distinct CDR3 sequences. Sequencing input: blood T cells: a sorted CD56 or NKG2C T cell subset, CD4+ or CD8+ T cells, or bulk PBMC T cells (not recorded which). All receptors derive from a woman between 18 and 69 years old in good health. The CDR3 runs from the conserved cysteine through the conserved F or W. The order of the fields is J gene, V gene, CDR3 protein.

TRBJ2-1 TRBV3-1 CASSQGNEQFF
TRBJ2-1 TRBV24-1 CATSAAVGQGNINEQFF
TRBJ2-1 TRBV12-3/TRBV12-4 CASRSASGDSNEQFF
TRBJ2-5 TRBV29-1 CSVDQGRVEETQYF
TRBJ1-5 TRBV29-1 CSVVGGGNQPQHF
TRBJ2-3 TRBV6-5 CASSYRTAYTDTQYF
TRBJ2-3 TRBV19 CASLGRRTDTQYF
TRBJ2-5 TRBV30 CAWVAMAGEAQYF
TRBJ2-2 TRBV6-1 CASREEWETGELFF
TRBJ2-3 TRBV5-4 CASSSDQGRRRDTQYF
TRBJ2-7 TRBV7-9 CASSFNSGGEQYF
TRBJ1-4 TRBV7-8 CASSLEADLNEKLFF
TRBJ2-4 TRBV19 CASSTRTSGSDVAKNIQYF
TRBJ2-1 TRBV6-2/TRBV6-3 CASSYKPGLAGVEQFF
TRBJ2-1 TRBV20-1 CSALGLAGNEQFF
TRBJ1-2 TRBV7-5 CISVPEARVLNYGYTF
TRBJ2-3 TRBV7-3 CASSLKGIDTQYF
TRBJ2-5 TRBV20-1 CSEVGLAKETQYF
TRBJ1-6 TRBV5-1 CASTQGAKNSPLHF
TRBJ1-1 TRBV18 CASSQASNTEAFF
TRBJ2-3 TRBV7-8 CASSFPVSTDTQYF
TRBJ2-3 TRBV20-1 CSARWGATDTQYF
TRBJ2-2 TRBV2 CASSWEGRGNTGELFF
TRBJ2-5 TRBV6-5 CASSLVGVAGDRGETQYF
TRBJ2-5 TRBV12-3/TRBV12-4 CASSAAGATKTQYF
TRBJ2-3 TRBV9 CASSVVGGGPKDTQYF
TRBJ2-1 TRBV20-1 CSAISGGTGASSYNEQFF
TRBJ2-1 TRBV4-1 CASSQDRGKGYNEQFF
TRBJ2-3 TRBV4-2 CASSQVFSTDTQYF
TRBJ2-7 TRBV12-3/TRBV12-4 CASSSGQVSYEQYF
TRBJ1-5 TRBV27 CASSSRNRGPPQHF
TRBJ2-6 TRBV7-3 CASSSGLSGANVLTF
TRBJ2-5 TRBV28 CASSPFEGGKTQYF
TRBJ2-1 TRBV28 CASRTGLAGHNEQFF
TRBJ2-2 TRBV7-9 CASSLLRERHTGELFF
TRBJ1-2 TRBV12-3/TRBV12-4 CASSPNLGLEGGYTF
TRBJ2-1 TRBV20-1 CSAKGPGATFF
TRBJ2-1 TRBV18 CASSPLTNEQFF
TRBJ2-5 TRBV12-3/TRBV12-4 CASSPRGQTETQYF
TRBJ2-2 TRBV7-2 CASSPQAGVVGELFF
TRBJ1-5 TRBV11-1 CASSLGEAGSLGSQPQHF
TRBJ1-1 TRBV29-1 CSVSLQGSATEAFF
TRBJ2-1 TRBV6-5 CASYRNYNEQFF
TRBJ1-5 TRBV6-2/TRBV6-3 CASKGDRSLYQPQHF
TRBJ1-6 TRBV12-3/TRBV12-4 CASSPRTGYYNSPLHF
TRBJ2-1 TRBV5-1 CASSLGLNEQFF
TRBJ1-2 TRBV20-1 CSANTGTGSYGYTF
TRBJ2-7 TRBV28 CASSLSGQGGMFEQYF
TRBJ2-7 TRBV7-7 CASSPIGTGLGYEQYF
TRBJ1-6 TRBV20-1 CSAPTREWNSPLHF
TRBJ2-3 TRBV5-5 CASSLGTENTQYF
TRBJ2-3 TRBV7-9 CASSLSRDRVTDTQYF
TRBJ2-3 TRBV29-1 CSVDLSTDTQYF
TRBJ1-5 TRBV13 CASSFRGFDQPQHF
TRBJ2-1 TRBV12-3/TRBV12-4 CASTIAGLLLQFF
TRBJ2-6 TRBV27 CASRPSPNGRSGANVLTF
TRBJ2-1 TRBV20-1 CSARPLERPYNEQFF
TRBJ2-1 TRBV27 CASRAPGEQFF
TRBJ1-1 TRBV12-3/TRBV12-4 CASSSTGFLNTEAFF
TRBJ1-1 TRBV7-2 CASSRQGVAFF